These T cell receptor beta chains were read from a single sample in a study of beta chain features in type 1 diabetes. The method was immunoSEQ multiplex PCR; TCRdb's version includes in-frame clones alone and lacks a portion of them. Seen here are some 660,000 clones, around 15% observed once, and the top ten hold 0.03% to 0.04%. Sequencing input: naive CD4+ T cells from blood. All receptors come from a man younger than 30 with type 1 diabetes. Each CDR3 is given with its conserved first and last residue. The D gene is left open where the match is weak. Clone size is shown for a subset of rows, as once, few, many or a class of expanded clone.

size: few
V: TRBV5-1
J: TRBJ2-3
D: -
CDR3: CASRPWQDTDTQYF
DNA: TGCGCCAGCAGACCCTGGCAGGACACAGATACGCAGTATTTT

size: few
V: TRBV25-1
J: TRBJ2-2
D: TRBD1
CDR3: CASTIRGRGGNTGELFF
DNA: TGTGCCAGCACGATACGGGGACGAGGGGGCAACACCGGGGAGCTGTTTTTT

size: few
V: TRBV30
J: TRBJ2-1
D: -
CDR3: CAWSVLGRGNEQFF
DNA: TGTGCCTGGAGTGTACTTGGCCGGGGGAATGAGCAGTTCTTC

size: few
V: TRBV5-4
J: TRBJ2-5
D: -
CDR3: CASSLQTAETQYF
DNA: TGTGCCAGCAGCCTCCAGACCGCAGAGACCCAGTACTTC

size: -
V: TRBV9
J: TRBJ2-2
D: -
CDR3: CASSVAAGELFF
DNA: TGTGCCAGCAGCGTAGCGGCCGGGGAGCTGTTTTTT

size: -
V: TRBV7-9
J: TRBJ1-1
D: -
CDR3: CASSPRPPNTEAFF
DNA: TGTGCCAGCAGCCCCAGACCGCCTAACACTGAAGCTTTCTTT

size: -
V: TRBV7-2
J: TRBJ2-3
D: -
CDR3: CASTTDLELTDTQYF
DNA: TGTGCCAGCACCACGGACTTAGAGTTGACAGATACGCAGTATTTT

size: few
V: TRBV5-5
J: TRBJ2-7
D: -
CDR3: CASSSVRRDTYEQYF
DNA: TGTGCCAGCAGCTCCGTCCGGAGGGATACCTACGAGCAGTACTTC

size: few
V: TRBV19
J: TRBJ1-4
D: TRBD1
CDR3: CASYRTGLGKLFF
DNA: TGTGCCAGTTATCGGACAGGCCTCGGAAAACTGTTTTTT

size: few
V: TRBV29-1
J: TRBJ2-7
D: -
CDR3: CSVSRASESYEQYF
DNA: TGCAGCGTAAGTAGGGCTAGCGAATCCTACGAGCAGTACTTC

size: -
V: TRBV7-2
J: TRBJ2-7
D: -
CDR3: CASSRRAGTSSYEQYF
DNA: TGTGCCAGCAGCCGAAGGGCCGGGACGAGCTCCTACGAGCAGTACTTC

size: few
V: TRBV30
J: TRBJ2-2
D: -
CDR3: CAWSRRGLGELFF
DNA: TGTGCCTGGAGTCGTAGGGGACTCGGGGAGCTGTTTTTT

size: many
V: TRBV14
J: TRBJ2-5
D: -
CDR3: CASSQRQETQYF
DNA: TGTGCCAGCAGCCAACGCCAAGAGACCCAGTACTTC

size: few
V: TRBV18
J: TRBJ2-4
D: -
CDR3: CASSPGKDKNIQYF
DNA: TGTGCCAGCTCACCAGGGAAGGACAAAAACATTCAGTACTTC

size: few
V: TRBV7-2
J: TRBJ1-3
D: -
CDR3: CASSLDLSGNTIYF
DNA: TGTGCCAGCAGCTTAGATCTTTCTGGAAACACCATATATTTT

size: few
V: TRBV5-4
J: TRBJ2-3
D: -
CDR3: CASSFGGGLPDTQYF
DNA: TGTGCCAGCAGTTTTGGCGGGGGCCTACCAGATACGCAGTATTTT

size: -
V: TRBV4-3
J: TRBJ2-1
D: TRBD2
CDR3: CASSQVASGGAPFF
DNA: TGCGCCAGCAGCCAAGTGGCTAGCGGGGGGGCGCCGTTCTTC

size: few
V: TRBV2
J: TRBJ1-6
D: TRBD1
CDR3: CASWDRGSSPLHF
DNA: TGTGCCAGCTGGGACAGGGGAAGCTCACCCCTCCACTTT

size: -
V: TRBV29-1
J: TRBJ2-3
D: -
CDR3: CSVNGDSSTDTQYF
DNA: TGCAGCGTTAATGGAGATTCTAGCACAGATACGCAGTATTTT

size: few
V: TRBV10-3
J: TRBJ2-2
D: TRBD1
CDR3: CAISEGTGANTGELFF
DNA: TGTGCCATCAGTGAAGGGACAGGGGCGAACACCGGGGAGCTGTTTTTT

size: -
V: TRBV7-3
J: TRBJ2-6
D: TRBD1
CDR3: CASSLPLGQGVGTGANVLTF
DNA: TGTGCCAGCAGCTTACCCCTTGGACAGGGCGTAGGGACTGGGGCCAACGTCCTGACTTTC

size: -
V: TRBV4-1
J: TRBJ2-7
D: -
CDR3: CASSQDRRTLKLYEQYF
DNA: TGCGCCAGCAGCCAAGACCGTCGGACACTCAAGCTCTACGAGCAGTACTTC

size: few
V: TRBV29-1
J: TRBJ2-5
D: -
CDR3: CSVGQGQETQYF
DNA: TGCAGCGTTGGTCAGGGCCAAGAGACCCAGTACTTC

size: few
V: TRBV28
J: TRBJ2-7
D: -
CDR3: CASMAPHYEQYF
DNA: TGTGCCAGCATGGCCCCTCACTACGAGCAGTACTTC

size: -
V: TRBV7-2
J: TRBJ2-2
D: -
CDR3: CASSLVEAGELFF
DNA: TGTGCCAGCAGCTTAGTTGAGGCCGGGGAGCTGTTTTTT

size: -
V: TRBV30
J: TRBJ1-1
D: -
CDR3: CAWSRMYTEAFF
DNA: TGTGCCTGGAGTCGTATGTACACTGAAGCTTTCTTT

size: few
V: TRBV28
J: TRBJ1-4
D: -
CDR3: CASSLRPEKLFF
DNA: TGTGCCAGCAGTTTACGGCCTGAAAAACTGTTTTTT

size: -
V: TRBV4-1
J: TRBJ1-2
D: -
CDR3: CASSQDKARTNYGYTF
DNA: TGTGCCAGCAGCCAAGATAAGGCACGGACTAACTATGGCTACACCTTC

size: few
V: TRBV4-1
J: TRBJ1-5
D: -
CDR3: CASSRGDGNQPQHF
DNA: TGCGCCAGCAGCCGGGGGGACGGAAATCAGCCCCAGCATTTT

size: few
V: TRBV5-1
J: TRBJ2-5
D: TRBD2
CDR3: CASSRGTSGPEETQYF
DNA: TGCGCCAGCAGCAGGGGGACTAGCGGGCCAGAAGAGACCCAGTACTTC

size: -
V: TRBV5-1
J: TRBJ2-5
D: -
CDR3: CASSHTPEGETQYF
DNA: TGCGCCAGCAGCCACACCCCGGAGGGAGAGACCCAGTACTTC

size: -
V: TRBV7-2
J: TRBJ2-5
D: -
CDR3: CASSSGAGPVPLTQYF
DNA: TGTGCCAGCAGCTCCGGGGCGGGACCGGTACCGTTGACCCAGTACTTC

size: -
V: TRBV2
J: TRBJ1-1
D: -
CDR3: CASRLESTEAFF
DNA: TGTGCCAGCAGATTGGAGTCCACTGAAGCTTTCTTT

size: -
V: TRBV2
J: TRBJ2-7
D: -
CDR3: CASSEWYEQYF
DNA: TGTGCCAGCAGTGAATGGTACGAGCAGTACTTC

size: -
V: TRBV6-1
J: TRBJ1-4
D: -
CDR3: CASSTVNEKLFF
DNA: TGTGCCAGCAGTACAGTTAATGAAAAACTGTTTTTT

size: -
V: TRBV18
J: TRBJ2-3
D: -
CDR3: CASSPRGRPTDTQYF
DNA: TGTGCCAGCTCACCACGGGGGAGGCCCACAGATACGCAGTATTTT

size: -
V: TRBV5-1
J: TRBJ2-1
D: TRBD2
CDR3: CASSFGTSGVNEQFF
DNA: TGCGCCAGCAGCTTCGGGACTAGCGGAGTCAATGAGCAGTTCTTC

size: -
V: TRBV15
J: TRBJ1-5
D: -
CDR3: CATSRKVSDNQPQHF
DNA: TGTGCCACCAGCAGAAAGGTCAGTGACAATCAGCCCCAGCATTTT

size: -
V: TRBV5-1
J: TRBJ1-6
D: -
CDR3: CASTREGGSPLHF
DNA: TGCGCCAGCACAAGGGAGGGAGGATCACCCCTCCACTTT

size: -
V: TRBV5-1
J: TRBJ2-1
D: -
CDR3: CASSPDHPTYNEQFF
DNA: TGCGCCAGCAGCCCAGACCACCCAACCTACAATGAGCAGTTCTTC

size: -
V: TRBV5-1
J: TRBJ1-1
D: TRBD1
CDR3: CASSYGTGSLNTEAFF
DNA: TGCGCCAGCAGCTACGGGACAGGGAGCTTGAACACTGAAGCTTTCTTT

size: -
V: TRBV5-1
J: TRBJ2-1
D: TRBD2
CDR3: CASSPTSGVYNEQFF
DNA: TGCGCCAGCAGCCCTACTAGCGGGGTCTACAATGAGCAGTTCTTC

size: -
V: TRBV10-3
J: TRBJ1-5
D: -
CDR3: CAISGRAEGNQPQHF
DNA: TGTGCCATCAGTGGCCGGGCCGAGGGAAATCAGCCCCAGCATTTT

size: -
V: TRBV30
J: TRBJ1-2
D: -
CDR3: CAWGADSLNYGYTF
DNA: TGTGCCTGGGGTGCGGACAGTCTGAACTATGGCTACACCTTC

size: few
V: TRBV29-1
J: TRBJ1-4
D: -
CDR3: CSGTHGEKLFF
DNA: TGCAGCGGCACGCATGGGGAAAAACTGTTTTTT